These 31 T cell receptor beta chains came from one sample sequenced in a study of T-cell reconstitution after alpha-beta-depleted transplantation in children. TCRbeta library construction was performed incorporating unique molecular identifiers. TCRdb reanalysed the PCR reads using MiXCR and keeps one entry per CDR3 protein. The table shows about 980,000 distinct CDR3 sequences, with 25% to 35% occurring only once. The sample was PBMCs, mostly from graft donor cells, taken 360 days after TCRalphabeta/CD19-depleted stem cell transplant. The receptors were gathered from a boy younger than two who had a stem cell transplant for SCID, so the T cells may come from the graft donor.

This clonotype has a handful of counts. This sequence joins TRBV28 and TRBJ2-1; possible D gene TRBD1, 8 bases. CDR1 and CDR2 (germline): MDHEN, SYDVKM. The CDR3 loop spans 15 amino acids. The V and J ends lost 5 bases and 10 bases respectively, with 21 bases between them. This CDR3 reads CASSRRTGRVSEQFF. In DNA, the CDR3 is TGTGCCAGCAGTCGGAGGACAGGGAGGGTTTCCGAGCAGTTCTTC. The full variable domain, in which reference TRBV28 and TRBJ2-1 provide the parts outside the CDR3, is DVKVTQSSRYLVKRTGEKVFLECVQDMDHENMFWYRQDPGLGLRLIYFSYDVKMKEKGDIPEGYSVSREKKERFSLILESASTNQTSMYLCASSRRTGRVSEQFFGPGTRLTVL.

The chain links TRBV18 to TRBJ2-5; TRBD2 matches 13 bases. Germline CDR1 reads KGHSH; CDR2 reads LQKENI. V was pared by 2 bases and J by 5 bases, with 17 bases of the junction left unmatched. The CDR3 totals 20 residues. The CDR3 DNA sequence: TGTGCCAGCTCACCAACCGGACTAGCGGGAGTTGAGAAGATCGGGGAGACCCAGTACTTC. Residues: CASSPTGLAGVEKIGETQYF.

This rearrangement joins TRBV18 to TRBJ2-3, with a possible D match to TRBD2 (6 bases). The V and J ends lost 4 bases and 5 bases respectively, with 10 bases between them. The CDR3 contains 13 residues. Per the germline V gene, CDR1 is KGHSH and CDR2 is LQKENI. The CDR3 loop is CASSLNGRDTQYF. The CDR3 DNA sequence: TGTGCCAGCTCACTTAACGGGAGAGATACGCAGTATTTT.

The chain couples TRBV7-2 to TRBJ2-3, with 11 positions matching TRBD2. CDR3 length: 17 residues. V gave up 3 bases and J gave up 4 bases; unmatched junction bases: 9. Germline lookup yields CDR1 SGHTA and CDR2 FQGNSA. The CDR3 coding sequence is TGTGCCAGCAGCTTCCTAAGACTAGCGGGGTACCCAGATACGCAGTATTTT. Translated, it gives CASSFLRLAGYPDTQYF.

This clonotype showed up just a few times. The CDR3 reads CATSRSYRGDQETQYF. The CDR3 coding sequence is TGTGCCACCAGCAGGTCATACCGGGGGGACCAAGAGACCCAGTACTTC. V usage is TRBV15 and J usage is TRBJ2-5, with TRBD2 matching over 7 bases. Unmatched junction bases numbered 7, after V lost 3 bases and J lost 0 bases. This CDR3 is 16 amino acids long. Germline CDR1 and CDR2: LNHNV and YYDKDF (reference sequence).

The chain is built from TRBV12-5 and TRBJ2-7; TRBD1 might be the D (6 bases). The CDR3 has 15 residues. Germline V gives CDR1 LGHNT, CDR2 FRNRAP. V dropped 4 bases and J dropped 2 bases, with 15 bases sitting between them. The DNA of the CDR3 is TGTGCTAGTGGTTGGTCACAGGGAGTTCCCTACGAGCAGTACTTC. Encoded protein: CASGWSQGVPYEQYF.

This chain links TRBV2 with TRBJ2-1; 13 bases fit TRBD2. The CDR3 runs to 15 residues. Germline V gene lookup returns CDR1 SNHLY and CDR2 FYNNEI. With 6 bases clipped from V and 10 bases from J, the junction kept 9 bases outside the gene matches. DNA for the CDR3: TGTGCCAGCAGCGCAGGACTAGCGGGGGATTGGGAGCAGTTCTTC. This translates into CASSAGLAGDWEQFF.

The V and J genes are TRBV6-2 or TRBV6-3 and TRBJ2-7; maybe TRBD1 (5 bases). The germline gives CDR1 MNHEY, CDR2 SVGEGT. The CDR3 is 14 residues long. Between the trimmed V and J ends, which lost 1 base and 3 bases, there was a span of 10 bases. CDR3 region: CASSYWQGLYEQYF. CDR3 sequence (DNA): TGTGCCAGCAGTTACTGGCAGGGTCTCTACGAGCAGTACTTC.

This clonotype was recorded a few times. The chain employs TRBV15 and TRBJ1-2; D ambiguous. V shed 0 bases and J shed 8 bases, with 19 bases lying between them. CDR1 and CDR2 from the germline V gene are LNHNV and YYDKDF (reference sequence). CDR3 length equals 16 residues. CDR3 amino acids: CATSRDPPLTREGYTF. The CDR3 nucleotides are TGTGCCACCAGCAGAGATCCCCCCCTGACCCGGGAAGGCTACACCTTC. Combining the CDR3 with reference TRBV15 and TRBJ1-2 gives the whole variable domain DAMVIQNPRYQVTQFGKPVTLSCSQTLNHNVMYWYQQKSSQAPKLLFHYYDKDFNNEADTPDNFQSRRPNTSFCFLDIRSPGLGDTAMYLCATSRDPPLTREGYTFGSGTRLTVV.

This clonotype was seen only a few times. V gene TRBV27 combines with J gene TRBJ1-5; the match to TRBD1 covers 9 bases. The CDR3 totals 15 residues. J was trimmed by 7 bases and V by 5 bases; bases with no gene match: 9. CDR1 and CDR2 from the germline V gene are MNHEY and SMNVEV (reference sequence). CDR3 bases: TGTGCCAGCAGTCCCCTGGGACAGGGATCGCAGCCCCAGCATTTT. This encodes CASSPLGQGSQPQHF.

This clonotype was counted only a few times. J is TRBJ2-2 and V is TRBV12-3 or TRBV12-4, with TRBD2 matching over 11 bases. J was trimmed by 4 bases and V by 7 bases; bases with no gene match: 5. This CDR3 contains 15 residues. The CDR3 reads CASNLAGGSTGELFF. DNA of the CDR3: TGTGCCAGCAACTTAGCGGGGGGGTCCACCGGGGAGCTGTTTTTT.

The chain recombines TRBV10-3 with TRBJ2-5; D call uncertain. CDR1 and CDR2 from the germline V gene are ENHRY and SYGVKD. The length of the CDR3 is 15 residues. V lost 4 bases and J lost 4, with 16 bases in between. The CDR3 DNA sequence: TGTGCCATCAGTGGAAGTGGAGCCCCCGTAGAGACCCAGTACTTC. Amino acids: CAISGSGAPVETQYF.

J is TRBJ1-1 and V is TRBV19; maybe TRBD1 (5 bases). The germline CDR1 and CDR2 sequences are LNHDA and SQIVND (reference sequence). The V end lost 3 bases, the J end lost 1 base, and 9 bases lay between the germline ends. The CDR3 is made up of 14 amino acids. CDR3: CASSMRGKNTEAFF. The CDR3 region has the DNA TGTGCCAGTAGTATGAGGGGAAAGAACACTGAAGCTTTCTTT.

This clonotype was detected a few times. CDR3 coding DNA: TGTGCCAGCAGCCCGGTCCCCGGGCCAGCCAGCTCCTACGAGCAGTACTTC. This codes for CASSPVPGPASSYEQYF. V gene TRBV5-8 combines with J gene TRBJ2-7; D not certain. With 4 bases removed from V and 0 bases from J, the gap between germline ends came to 20 bases. CDR3 length: 17 residues. Germline CDR1 SGHTS, CDR2 YDEGEE.

This clonotype was recorded a few times. This chain joins TRBV20-1 and TRBJ2-7; D gene uncertain. In germline, CDR1 is DFQATT, CDR2 SNEGSKA (reference sequence). Trimming shortened V by 3 bases and J by 0 bases, and 15 bases separated the two germline ends. The CDR3 sequence is 15 residues long. The CDR3 sequence: CSARETGRSSYEQYF. The CDR3 DNA sequence: TGCAGTGCTAGGGAGACGGGTCGGAGCTCCTACGAGCAGTACTTC.

This clonotype was seen a few times. The rearrangement uses TRBV20-1 and TRBJ2-7, with TRBD1 matching over 9 bases. V shed 4 bases, J shed 1 base, and the junction held 5 bases outside the gene matches. From germline, CDR1 is DFQATT and CDR2 SNEGSKA (reference sequence). The CDR3 length is 14 residues. In nucleotides, the CDR3 is TGCAGTGCTAAAAGGGACAGGGCATCCTACGAGCAGTACTTC. Amino acids: CSAKRDRASYEQYF.

The chain has TRBV12-3 or TRBV12-4 and TRBJ1-3, with 7 positions matching TRBD1. CDR3 length equals 16 residues. J lost 4 bases, V lost 6 bases, and 12 bases had no gene match. The CDR3 region is CASSSREGALGNTIYF. CDR3 sequence (DNA): TGTGCCAGCAGCTCCCGTGAGGGGGCTCTCGGAAACACCATATATTTT.

This clonotype was seen only a few times. The rearrangement uses TRBV12-3 or TRBV12-4 and TRBJ1-1, with D unclear. The CDR3 runs to 13 residues. Trimming took 7 bases from V and 3 from J, leaving 12 bases between them. The CDR3 coding sequence is TGTGCCAGCACCGTACCCGTTCACACTGAAGCTTTCTTT. As protein: CASTVPVHTEAFF.

This clonotype was counted a few times. The genes are TRBV5-1 and TRBJ1-6; 7 bases align to TRBD1. The CDR3 sequence is 14 residues long. Germline V gives CDR1 SGHRS, CDR2 YFSETQ. J was trimmed by 9 bases and V by 4 bases; bases with no gene match: 7. This CDR3 is CASSADRVVSPLHF. Written as DNA, the CDR3 is TGCGCCAGCAGCGCAGACAGGGTGGTTTCACCCCTCCACTTT.

This clonotype was recorded a few times. The chain couples TRBV3-1 to TRBJ2-3, with D perhaps TRBD1 (7 bases). Germline CDR1 reads LGHDT; CDR2 reads YNNKEL (reference sequence). V was cut by 4 bases and J by 4 bases, with 15 bases left in between. The CDR3 is 15 amino acids. CDR3 coding DNA: TGTGCCAGCAGCCTTCAGGGGGGCCGGGCAGATACGCAGTATTTT. Translating gives CASSLQGGRADTQYF.

This clonotype was detected a few times. V usage is TRBV19 and J usage is TRBJ2-7; 7 bases are a match to TRBD1. V was clipped by 5 bases and J by 1 base; unmatched bases: 8. Germline lookup yields CDR1 LNHDA and CDR2 SQIVND (reference sequence). The CDR3 runs to 15 residues. CDR3 residues: CASSWRTGPSYEQYF. CDR3 bases: TGTGCCAGTAGTTGGCGGACAGGACCTTCCTACGAGCAGTACTTC.

The chain recombines TRBV11-2 with TRBJ2-6, with TRBD1 matching over 7 bases. With 2 bases clipped from V and 1 base from J, the junction kept 5 bases outside the gene matches. The CDR3 length is 17 residues. Germline loops: CDR1 SGHAT, CDR2 FQNNGV. CDR3 loop: CASSLRLGQSGANVLTF. CDR3 in DNA: TGTGCCAGCAGCTTAAGGCTGGGACAGTCTGGGGCCAACGTCCTGACTTTC. The full variable domain, its missing parts supplied by reference TRBV11-2 and TRBJ2-6, is EAGVAQSPRYKIIEKRQSVAFWCNPISGHATLYWYQQILGQGPKLLIQFQNNGVVDDSQLPKDRFSAERLKGVDSTLKIQPAKLEDSAVYLCASSLRLGQSGANVLTFGAGSRLTVL.

On this clonotype: A clone one base away is much larger, so this may be a read error. The chain recombines TRBV7-2 with TRBJ1-1; 9 nucleotides agree with TRBD1. CDR3 length equals 15 residues. Germline V CDR1 and CDR2: SGHTA, FQGNSA. V shed 1 base and J 4 bases; nucleotides not matched to a gene: 4. The CDR3 DNA is TGTGCCAGCAGCTTAGGGGACAGGGTGGCCACTGAAGCTTTCTTT. Its protein is CASSLGDRVATEAFF. The complete variable domain, with remaining parts taken from reference TRBV7-2 and TRBJ1-1, reads GAGVSQSPSNKVTEKGKDVELRCDPISGHTALYWYRQSLGQGLEFLIYFQGNSAPDKSGLPSDRFSAERTGGSVSTLTIQRTQQEDSAVYLCASSLGDRVATEAFFGQGTRLTVV.

The chain recombines TRBV7-6 with TRBJ2-7, with D maybe TRBD1 (5 bases). From germline, CDR1 is SGHVS and CDR2 FNYEAQ. The V end lost 1 base, the J end lost 2 bases, and 12 bases lay between the germline ends. CDR3 length equals 15 residues. The CDR3 DNA is TGTGCCAGCAGCTTAGGGACACCGTCCCCCTACGAGCAGTACTTC. Residues: CASSLGTPSPYEQYF.

This clonotype was counted many times. The chain uses TRBV4-1 and TRBJ2-7; 11 bases agree with TRBD1. Germline CDR1 reads MGHRA; CDR2 reads YSYEKL. The CDR3 spans 15 residues. The V segment lost 4 bases and the J segment 0 bases; nucleotides outside the gene matches: 2. This CDR3 is CASSRGTGGSYEQYF. CDR3 coding DNA: TGCGCCAGCAGCCGAGGGACAGGGGGCTCCTACGAGCAGTACTTC.

This sequence joins TRBV12-3 or TRBV12-4 and TRBJ1-1; unclear D gene. Trimming removed 8 bases at V and 11 bases at J, with 15 bases between. The CDR3 is 11 residues long. The CDR3 DNA reads as TGTGCCAGCGGGTTGGTGGGAAAGGCTTTCTTT. The encoded protein is CASGLVGKAFF.

This clonotype has a handful of counts. The rearrangement joins TRBV12-3 or TRBV12-4 to TRBJ2-5; the match to TRBD1 covers 10 bases. V lost 4 bases and J lost 1; bases outside the gene matches: 3. This CDR3 is 15 amino acids long. The CDR3 DNA sequence: TGTGCCAGCAGTTCCTGGGACAGGGGCCAAGAGACCCAGTACTTC. Protein: CASSSWDRGQETQYF.

This sequence joins TRBV12-3 or TRBV12-4 and TRBJ2-1; possible D gene TRBD1, 6 bases. The CDR3 loop spans 12 amino acids. Trimming shortened V by 6 bases and J by 7 bases, and 10 bases separated the two germline ends. The CDR3 reads CASSTGTNEQFF. In nucleotides, the CDR3 is TGTGCCAGCAGCACCGGGACAAATGAGCAGTTCTTC.

The CDR3 nucleotides read TGTGCCAGCAGCTTGGAAGGGCTTCTAGCCAAAAACATTCAGTACTTC. It encodes CASSLEGLLAKNIQYF. The V gene is TRBV5-6, the J gene TRBJ2-4; D unresolved. The length of the CDR3 is 16 residues. CDR1 is SGHDT, CDR2 YYEEEE, per germline. V was shortened by 0 bases and J by 0 bases, with 10 bases between the two germline ends.

This clonotype was observed a handful of times. CDR3 sequence (DNA): TGTGCCAGCAGGAGAGCGGGGGCCATGATTAGCACAGATACGCAGTATTTT. It specifies CASRRAGAMISTDTQYF. The chain uses TRBV6-1 and TRBJ2-3; TRBD2 aligns across 8 bases. The CDR3 spans 17 residues. Germline V gives CDR1 MNHNS, CDR2 SASEGT. Germline trimming cut 6 bases from V and 0 bases from J; bases unmatched to any gene: 11.

This clonotype has a handful of counts. As DNA, the CDR3 is TGCGCCAGCAGCCAAGAATGGCAGGCGAACCACAATGAGCAGTTCTTC. Its protein is CASSQEWQANHNEQFF. This sequence joins TRBV4-3 and TRBJ2-1; D call uncertain. Trimming removed 0 bases at V and 5 bases at J, with 14 bases between. Per the germline V gene, CDR1 is LGHNA and CDR2 is YSLEER. The CDR3 sequence is 16 residues long.